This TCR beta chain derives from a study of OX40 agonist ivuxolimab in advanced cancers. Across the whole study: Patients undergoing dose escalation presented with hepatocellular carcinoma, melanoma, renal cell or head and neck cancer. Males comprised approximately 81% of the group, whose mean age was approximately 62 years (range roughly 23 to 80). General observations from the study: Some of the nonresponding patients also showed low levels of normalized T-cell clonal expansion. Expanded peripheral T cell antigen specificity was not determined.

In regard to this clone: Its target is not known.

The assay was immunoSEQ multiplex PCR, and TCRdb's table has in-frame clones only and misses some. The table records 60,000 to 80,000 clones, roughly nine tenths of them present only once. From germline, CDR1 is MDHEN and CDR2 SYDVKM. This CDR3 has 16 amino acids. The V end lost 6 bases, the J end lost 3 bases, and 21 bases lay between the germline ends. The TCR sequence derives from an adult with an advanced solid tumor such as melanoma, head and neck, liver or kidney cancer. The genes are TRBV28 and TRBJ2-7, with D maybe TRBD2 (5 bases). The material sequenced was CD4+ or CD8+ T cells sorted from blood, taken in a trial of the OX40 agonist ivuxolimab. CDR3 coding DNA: TGTGCCAGCAGGGGTGGATCGAGCGGAAAAAACTACGAGCAGTACTTC. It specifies CASRGGSSGKNYEQYF.